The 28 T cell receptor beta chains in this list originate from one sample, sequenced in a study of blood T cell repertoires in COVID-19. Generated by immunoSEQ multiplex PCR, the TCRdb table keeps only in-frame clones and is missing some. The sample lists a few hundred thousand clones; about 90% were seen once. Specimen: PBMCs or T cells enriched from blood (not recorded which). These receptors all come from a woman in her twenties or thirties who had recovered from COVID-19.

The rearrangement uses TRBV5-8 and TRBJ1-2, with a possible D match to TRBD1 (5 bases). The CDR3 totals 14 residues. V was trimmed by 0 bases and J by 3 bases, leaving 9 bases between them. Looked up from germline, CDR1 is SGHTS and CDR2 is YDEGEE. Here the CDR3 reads CASSLEGLYYGYTF. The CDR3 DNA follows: TGTGCCAGCAGCTTGGAGGGACTATACTATGGCTACACCTTC.

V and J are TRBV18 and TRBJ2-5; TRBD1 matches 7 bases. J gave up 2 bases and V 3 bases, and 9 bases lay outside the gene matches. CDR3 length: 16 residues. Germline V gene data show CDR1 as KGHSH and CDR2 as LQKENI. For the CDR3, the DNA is TGTGCCAGCTCACCGAAAAGACAGGGCCCTCAAGAGACCCAGTACTTC. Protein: CASSPKRQGPQETQYF. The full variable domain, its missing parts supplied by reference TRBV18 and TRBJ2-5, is NAGVMQNPRHLVRRRGQEARLRCSPMKGHSHVYWYRQLPEEGLKFMVYLQKENIIDESGMPKERFSAEFPKEGPSILRIQQVVRGDSAAYFCASSPKRQGPQETQYFGPGTRLLVL.

CDR3 sequence: CAISGQGGDEQFF. The CDR3 DNA reads TGTGCCATCAGTGGACAGGGGGGGGATGAGCAGTTCTTC. The V gene is TRBV10-3, the J gene TRBJ2-1, with TRBD1 matching over 9 bases. V lost 4 bases and J lost 8; bases outside the gene matches: 3. Per the germline V gene, CDR1 is ENHRY and CDR2 is SYGVKD. The CDR3 totals 13 residues.

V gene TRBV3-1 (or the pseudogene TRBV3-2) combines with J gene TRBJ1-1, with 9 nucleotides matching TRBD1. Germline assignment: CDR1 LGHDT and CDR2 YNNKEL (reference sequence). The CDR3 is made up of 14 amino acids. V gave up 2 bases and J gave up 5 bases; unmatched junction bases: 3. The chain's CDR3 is CASSQSGQGTEAFF. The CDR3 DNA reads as TGTGCCAGCAGCCAATCGGGACAGGGTACTGAAGCTTTCTTT.

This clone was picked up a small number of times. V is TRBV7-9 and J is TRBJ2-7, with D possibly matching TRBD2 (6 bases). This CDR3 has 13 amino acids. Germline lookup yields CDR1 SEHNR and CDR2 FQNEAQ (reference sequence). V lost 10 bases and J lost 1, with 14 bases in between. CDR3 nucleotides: TGTGCCATCCGGCGGGGACCGTCCTACGAGCAGTACTTC. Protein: CAIRRGPSYEQYF. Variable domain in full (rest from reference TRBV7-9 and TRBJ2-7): DTGVSQNPRHKITKRGQNVTFRCDPISEHNRLYWYRQTLGQGPEFLTYFQNEAQLEKSRLLSDRFSAERPKGSFSTLEIQRTEQGDSAMYLCAIRRGPSYEQYFGPGTRLTVT.

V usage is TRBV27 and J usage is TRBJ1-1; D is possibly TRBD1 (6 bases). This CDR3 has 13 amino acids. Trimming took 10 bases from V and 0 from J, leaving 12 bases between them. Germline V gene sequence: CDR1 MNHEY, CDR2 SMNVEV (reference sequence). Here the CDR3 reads CATGQFMNTEAFF. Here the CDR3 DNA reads TGTGCCACAGGACAGTTCATGAACACTGAAGCTTTCTTT.

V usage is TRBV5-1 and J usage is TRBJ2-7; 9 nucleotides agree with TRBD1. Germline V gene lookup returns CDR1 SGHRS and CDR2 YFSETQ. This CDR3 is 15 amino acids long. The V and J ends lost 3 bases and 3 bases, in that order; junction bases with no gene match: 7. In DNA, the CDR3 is TGCGCCAGCAGCTCCGACCGACAGGGGGGCTACGAGCAGTACTTC. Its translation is CASSSDRQGGYEQYF.

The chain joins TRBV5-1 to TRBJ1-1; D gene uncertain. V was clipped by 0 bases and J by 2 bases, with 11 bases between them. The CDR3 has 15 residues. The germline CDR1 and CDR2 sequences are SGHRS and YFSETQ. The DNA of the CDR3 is TGCGCCAGCAGCTTGGGGCTAGAAGGTAACACTGAAGCTTTCTTT. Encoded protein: CASSLGLEGNTEAFF.

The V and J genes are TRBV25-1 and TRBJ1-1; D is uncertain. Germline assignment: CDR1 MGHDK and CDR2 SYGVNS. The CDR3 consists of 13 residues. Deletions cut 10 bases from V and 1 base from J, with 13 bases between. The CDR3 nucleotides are TGTGCCACCTCGGAGCCGGGGAACACTGAAGCTTTCTTT. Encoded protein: CATSEPGNTEAFF.

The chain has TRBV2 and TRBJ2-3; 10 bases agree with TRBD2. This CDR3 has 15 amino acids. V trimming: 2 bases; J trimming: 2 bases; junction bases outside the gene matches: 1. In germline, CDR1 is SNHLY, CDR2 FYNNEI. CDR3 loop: CASSELAGVTDTQYF. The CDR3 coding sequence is TGTGCCAGCAGTGAACTAGCGGGGGTCACAGATACGCAGTATTTT. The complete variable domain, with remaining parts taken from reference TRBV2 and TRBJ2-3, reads EPEVTQTPSHQVTQMGQEVILRCVPISNHLYFYWYRQILGQKVEFLVSFYNNEISEKSEIFDDQFSVERPDGSNFTLKIRSTKLEDSAMYFCASSELAGVTDTQYFGPGTRLTVL.

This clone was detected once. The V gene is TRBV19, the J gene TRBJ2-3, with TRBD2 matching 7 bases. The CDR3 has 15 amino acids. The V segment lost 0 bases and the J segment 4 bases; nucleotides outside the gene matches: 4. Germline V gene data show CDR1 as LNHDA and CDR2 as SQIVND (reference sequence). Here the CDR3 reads CASSIETSSSDTQYF. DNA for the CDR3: TGTGCCAGTAGTATAGAGACTAGCTCTTCAGATACGCAGTATTTT. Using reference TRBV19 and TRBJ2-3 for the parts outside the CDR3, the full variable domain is DGGITQSPKYLFRKEGQNVTLSCEQNLNHDAMYWYRQDPGQGLRLIYYSQIVNDFQKGDIAEGYSVSREKKESFPLTVTSAQKNPTAFYLCASSIETSSSDTQYFGPGTRLTVL.

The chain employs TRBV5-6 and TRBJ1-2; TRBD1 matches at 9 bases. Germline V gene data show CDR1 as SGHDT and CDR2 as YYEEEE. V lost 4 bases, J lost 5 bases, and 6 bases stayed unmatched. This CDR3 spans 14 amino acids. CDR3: CASSPDRGNYGYTF. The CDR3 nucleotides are TGTGCCAGCAGCCCCGACAGGGGGAATTATGGCTACACCTTC.

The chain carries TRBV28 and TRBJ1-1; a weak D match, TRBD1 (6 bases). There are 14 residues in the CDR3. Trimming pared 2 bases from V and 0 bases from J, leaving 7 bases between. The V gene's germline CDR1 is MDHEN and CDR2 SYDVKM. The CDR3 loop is CASSLGQMNTEAFF. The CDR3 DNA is TGTGCCAGCAGTTTAGGACAGATGAACACTGAAGCTTTCTTT.

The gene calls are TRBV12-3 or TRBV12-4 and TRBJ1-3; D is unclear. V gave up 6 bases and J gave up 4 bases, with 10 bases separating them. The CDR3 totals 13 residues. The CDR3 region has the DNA TGTGCCAGCAGCGCGGGTTGGGGAAACACCATATATTTT. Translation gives CASSAGWGNTIYF.

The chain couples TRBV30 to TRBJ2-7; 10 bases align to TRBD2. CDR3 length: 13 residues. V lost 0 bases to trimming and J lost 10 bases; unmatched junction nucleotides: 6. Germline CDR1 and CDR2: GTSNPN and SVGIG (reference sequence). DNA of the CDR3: TGTGCCTGGAGTGTAGCGGGGGGGGCATCTCAGTACTTC. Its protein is CAWSVAGGASQYF. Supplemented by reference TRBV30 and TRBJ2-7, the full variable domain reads SQTIHQWPATLVQPVGSPLSLECTVEGTSNPNLYWYRQAAGRGLQLLFYSVGIGQISSEVPQNLSASRPQDRQFILSSKKLLLSDSGFYLCAWSVAGGASQYFGPGTRLTVT.

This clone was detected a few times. The CDR3 DNA sequence: TGTGCCTGGATTGGGGGCAGGGGGTTACCCCTCCACTTT. Translated: CAWIGGRGLPLHF. J is TRBJ1-6 and V is TRBV30; TRBD1 matches 7 bases. Germline CDR1 reads GTSNPN; CDR2 reads SVGIG (reference sequence). J gave up 12 bases and V 4 bases, and 9 bases lay outside the gene matches. CDR3 size: 13 residues.

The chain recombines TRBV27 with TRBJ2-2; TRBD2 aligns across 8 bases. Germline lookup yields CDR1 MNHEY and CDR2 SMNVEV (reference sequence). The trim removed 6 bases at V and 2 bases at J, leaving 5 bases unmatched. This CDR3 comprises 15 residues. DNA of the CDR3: TGTGCCAGCAGCTATACTAGCGGAAACACCGGGGAGCTGTTTTTT. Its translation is CASSYTSGNTGELFF.

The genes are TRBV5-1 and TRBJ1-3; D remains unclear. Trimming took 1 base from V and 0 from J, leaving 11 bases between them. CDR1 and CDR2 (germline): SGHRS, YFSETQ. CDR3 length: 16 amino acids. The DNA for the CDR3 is TGCGCCAGCAGCTTGTTGAGTCCAGGCTCTGGAAACACCATATATTTT. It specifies CASSLLSPGSGNTIYF.

CDR3 nucleotides: TGTGCCAGCAGCCAAGATGGTAGGCAGCGGTCCTACGAGCAGTACTTC. It encodes CASSQDGRQRSYEQYF. The chain links TRBV14 to TRBJ2-7; D perhaps matches TRBD2 (5 bases). CDR1 is SGHDN and CDR2 is FVKESK in the germline V gene. V was pared by 0 bases and J by 1 base, with 13 bases between. This CDR3 spans 16 amino acids.

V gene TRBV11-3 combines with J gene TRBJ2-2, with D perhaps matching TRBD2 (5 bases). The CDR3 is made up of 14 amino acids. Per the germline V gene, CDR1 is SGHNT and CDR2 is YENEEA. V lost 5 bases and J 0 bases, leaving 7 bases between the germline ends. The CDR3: CASSQAANTGELFF. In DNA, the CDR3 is TGTGCCAGCAGCCAAGCGGCGAACACCGGGGAGCTGTTTTTT.

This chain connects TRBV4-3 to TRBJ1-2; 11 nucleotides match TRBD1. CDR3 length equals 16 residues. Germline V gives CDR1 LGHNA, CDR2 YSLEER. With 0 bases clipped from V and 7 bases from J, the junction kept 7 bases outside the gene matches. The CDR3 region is CASSQEVDRGLGGYTF. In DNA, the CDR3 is TGCGCCAGCAGCCAAGAGGTGGACAGGGGGCTTGGTGGCTACACCTTC.

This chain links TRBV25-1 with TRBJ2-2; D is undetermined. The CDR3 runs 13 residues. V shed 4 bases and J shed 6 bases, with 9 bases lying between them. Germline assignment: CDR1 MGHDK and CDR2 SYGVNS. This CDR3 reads CASSGALAGELFF. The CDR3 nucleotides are TGTGCCAGCAGTGGGGCTCTGGCCGGGGAGCTGTTTTTT.

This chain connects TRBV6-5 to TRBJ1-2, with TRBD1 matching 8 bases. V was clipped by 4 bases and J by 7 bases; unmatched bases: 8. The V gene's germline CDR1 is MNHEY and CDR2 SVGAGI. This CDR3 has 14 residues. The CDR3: CASSWDRFSSGYTF. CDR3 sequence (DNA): TGTGCCAGCAGTTGGGACAGGTTTTCTTCTGGCTACACCTTC.

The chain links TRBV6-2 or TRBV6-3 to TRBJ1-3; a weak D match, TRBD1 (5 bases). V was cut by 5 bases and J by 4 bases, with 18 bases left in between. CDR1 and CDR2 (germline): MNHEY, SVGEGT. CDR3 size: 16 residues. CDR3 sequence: CASSTSFRQQGNTIYF. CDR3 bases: TGTGCCAGCAGTACTTCTTTCCGACAGCAAGGAAACACCATATATTTT.

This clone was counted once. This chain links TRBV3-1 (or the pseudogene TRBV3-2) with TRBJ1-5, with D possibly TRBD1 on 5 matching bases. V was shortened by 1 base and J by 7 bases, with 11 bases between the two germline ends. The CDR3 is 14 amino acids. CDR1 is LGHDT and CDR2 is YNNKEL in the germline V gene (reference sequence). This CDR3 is CASSQGRAFQPQHF. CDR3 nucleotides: TGTGCCAGCAGCCAAGGCAGGGCATTCCAGCCCCAGCATTTT.

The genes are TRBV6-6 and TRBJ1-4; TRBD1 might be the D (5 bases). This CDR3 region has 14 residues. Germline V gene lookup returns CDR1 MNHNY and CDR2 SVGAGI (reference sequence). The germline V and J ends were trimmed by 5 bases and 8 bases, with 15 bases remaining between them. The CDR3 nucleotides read TGTGCCAGCAGTCTCAGGGTGGTAGGAGAAAAACTGTTTTTT. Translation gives CASSLRVVGEKLFF.

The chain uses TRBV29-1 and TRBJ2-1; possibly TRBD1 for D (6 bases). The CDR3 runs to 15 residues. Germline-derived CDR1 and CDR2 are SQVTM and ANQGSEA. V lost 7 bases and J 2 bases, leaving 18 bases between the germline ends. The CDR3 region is CSATVGRGPYNEQFF. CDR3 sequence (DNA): TGCAGCGCCACCGTCGGCAGGGGTCCCTACAATGAGCAGTTCTTC.

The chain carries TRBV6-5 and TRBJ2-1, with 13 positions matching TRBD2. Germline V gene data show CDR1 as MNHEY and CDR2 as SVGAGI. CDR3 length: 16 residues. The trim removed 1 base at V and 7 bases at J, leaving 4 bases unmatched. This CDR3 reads CASSYWTSGGTNEQFF. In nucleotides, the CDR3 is TGTGCCAGCAGTTACTGGACTAGCGGGGGTACTAATGAGCAGTTCTTC.